Listed below are T cell receptor beta chains from one sample, sequenced in a study of response to subunit inactivated influenza vaccine. MiXCR was run by TCRdb on the RT-PCR reads, yielding one entry per CDR3 protein. The profile covers approximately 500,000 distinct CDR3 sequences, with approximately 20% appearing a single time and 2.5% to 3.5% taken by the ten largest. These records were also assigned to another study, of T cells expressing NK-cell markers.

The sequencing here drew on CD4+ T cells sorted from PBMCs, taken about 11 days after vaccination. Receptor source: a man aged 50 to 60 who received an inactivated influenza vaccine. Both conserved end residues are part of each CDR3. D genes are given only for firm matches. Rows may omit the clone size; those that give it use once, few, many or a size class.

D: TRBD2
J: TRBJ2-7
V: TRBV7-2
size: few
DNA: TGTGCCAGCAGCTTAGGGAGCGGGAGGCCCTCCTACGAGCAGTACTTC
CDR3: CASSLGSGRPSYEQYF

D: TRBD2
J: TRBJ2-5
V: TRBV20-1
size: few
DNA: TGCAGTGCTTTCCTGACTAGCGGGGCAGAGACCCAGTACTTC
CDR3: CSAFLTSGAETQYF

D: -
J: TRBJ2-7
V: TRBV4-1
size: few
DNA: TGCGCCAGCAGCCAAGAAGGGGGGGCCCGGAACGAGCAGTACTTC
CDR3: CASSQEGGARNEQYF

D: -
J: TRBJ2-2
V: TRBV5-1
size: many
DNA: TGCGCCAGCAGCGCCGCCCAGCTCACCGGGGAGCTGTTTTTT
CDR3: CASSAAQLTGELFF

D: -
J: TRBJ2-5
V: TRBV7-8
size: -
DNA: TGTGCCAGCAGCTTAAGGGACACGGAGAGAAAGACCCAGTACTTC
CDR3: CASSLRDTERKTQYF

D: -
J: TRBJ2-4
V: TRBV20-1
size: -
DNA: TGCAGTGCTTCCCGTGGACAGAAAAACATTCAGTACTTC
CDR3: CSASRGQKNIQYF

D: -
J: TRBJ1-1
V: TRBV20-1
size: few
DNA: TGCAGTGCTTATGCCCCCGGGTCAGCAGAAGCTTTCTTT
CDR3: CSAYAPGSAEAFF

D: -
J: TRBJ2-1
V: TRBV28
size: few
DNA: TGTGCCAGCACTCAGAGGACAAGGGATGAGCAGTTCTTC
CDR3: CASTQRTRDEQFF

D: -
J: TRBJ2-7
V: TRBV5-5
size: -
DNA: TGTGCCAGCAGTCCACTCCGGGGTTTAGAATACGAGCAGTACTTC
CDR3: CASSPLRGLEYEQYF

D: TRBD1
J: TRBJ1-1
V: TRBV7-2
size: -
DNA: TGTGCCAGCCTCAAGGGGACAGGGAACACTGAAGCTTTCTTT
CDR3: CASLKGTGNTEAFF

D: TRBD1
J: TRBJ1-1
V: TRBV25-1
size: -
DNA: TGTGCCAGCAGTGATCCAGACAGGGAAGGCGCTGAAGCTTTCTTT
CDR3: CASSDPDREGAEAFF

D: -
J: TRBJ2-5
V: TRBV3-1
size: -
DNA: TGTGCCAGCAGCCCAGGACAGCCTTGGCCTACCCAGTACTTC
CDR3: CASSPGQPWPTQYF

D: -
J: TRBJ2-7
V: TRBV11-2
size: -
DNA: TGTGCCAGCAGCTTAGTTTGGACACGGGAATACGAGCAGTACTTC
CDR3: CASSLVWTREYEQYF

D: -
J: TRBJ2-3
V: TRBV6-1
size: few
DNA: TGTGCCAGCAGCCTAACTAGAAAACCTGACACAGATACGCAGTATTTT
CDR3: CASSLTRKPDTDTQYF

D: -
J: TRBJ2-7
V: TRBV9
size: few
DNA: TGTGCCAGCAGCGTCGCGACAACAGGGCCCTACGAGCAGTACTTC
CDR3: CASSVATTGPYEQYF

D: -
J: TRBJ1-1
V: TRBV6-2/TRBV6-3
size: -
DNA: TGTGCCAGCAGCTCACATAGCCTCGACACTGAAGCTTTCTTT
CDR3: CASSSHSLDTEAFF

D: TRBD1
J: TRBJ2-7
V: TRBV20-1
size: few
DNA: TGCAGTGCTAGACCCGGGACAGGGATCGGCGAGCAGTACTTC
CDR3: CSARPGTGIGEQYF

D: TRBD2
J: TRBJ2-1
V: TRBV11-2
size: few
DNA: TGTGCCAGCAGCTTAGATGGGTGGCGGGGGGGCTCATCGAGGAGAAATGAGCAGTTCTTC
CDR3: CASSLDGWRGGSSRRNEQFF

D: -
J: TRBJ2-6
V: TRBV4-2
size: -
DNA: TGTGCCAGCAGCCAAGAGATGGCAGTCAACGGGGCCAACGTCCTGACTTTC
CDR3: CASSQEMAVNGANVLTF

D: TRBD1
J: TRBJ2-7
V: TRBV7-2
size: few
DNA: TGTGCCAGCAGCCCCCGTGTCGCAGGGGGCAGATTCAGGGAGCAGTACTTC
CDR3: CASSPRVAGGRFREQYF

D: -
J: TRBJ2-5
V: TRBV15
size: few
DNA: TGTGCCACCAGCTTCCAAACTTTGCCGAGTGAGACCCAGTACTTC
CDR3: CATSFQTLPSETQYF

D: -
J: TRBJ2-2
V: TRBV12-3/TRBV12-4
size: -
DNA: TGTGCCAGCAACCCGAAGGTGACCACCGGGGAGCTGTTTTTT
CDR3: CASNPKVTTGELFF

D: -
J: TRBJ1-4
V: TRBV15
size: few
DNA: TGTGCCACCAGCAGGGAACCCAGAATACTGTTTTTT
CDR3: CATSREPRILFF

D: TRBD1
J: TRBJ2-3
V: TRBV7-9
size: -
DNA: TGTGCCAGCAGCATTCTCACAGGGGGGAGCACAGATACGCAGTATTTT
CDR3: CASSILTGGSTDTQYF

D: TRBD2
J: TRBJ2-1
V: TRBV20-1
size: -
DNA: TGCAGTGCTACCAAACTAGCGGGGGTTCGCGATGAGCAGTTCTTC
CDR3: CSATKLAGVRDEQFF

D: TRBD2
J: TRBJ2-2
V: TRBV9
size: few
DNA: TGTGCCAGCAGCCCTCGACTAGCGGGAGTCCCAGCCGGGGAGCTGTTTTTT
CDR3: CASSPRLAGVPAGELFF

D: -
J: TRBJ2-1
V: TRBV7-2
size: -
DNA: TGTGCCAGCAGCTCGCCGGGACACTACAATGAGCAGTTCTTC
CDR3: CASSSPGHYNEQFF

D: TRBD2
J: TRBJ2-1
V: TRBV20-1
size: few
DNA: TGCAGTGCCACAAAAAGCGGGGCGAACTCCTACAATGAGCAGTTCTTC
CDR3: CSATKSGANSYNEQFF

D: -
J: TRBJ2-7
V: TRBV3-1
size: -
DNA: TGTGCCAGCAGCCTCAAGCGGCAGGCTTCCGAGCAGTACTTC
CDR3: CASSLKRQASEQYF

D: -
J: TRBJ2-1
V: TRBV6-2/TRBV6-3
size: many
DNA: TGTGCCAGCAGTTATCAGGGGCTTGGCGAGCAGTTCTTC
CDR3: CASSYQGLGEQFF

D: -
J: TRBJ2-1
V: TRBV3-1
size: -
DNA: TGTGTCAGCAGCCAAGACGGAGCTAGCCTGGATGAGCAGTTCTTC
CDR3: CVSSQDGASLDEQFF

D: -
J: TRBJ2-7
V: TRBV12-3/TRBV12-4
size: many
DNA: TGTGCCAGCAGTCAAGACAGATCCTACGAGCAGTACTTC
CDR3: CASSQDRSYEQYF

D: -
J: TRBJ2-7
V: TRBV13
size: -
DNA: TGTGCCAGCAGCTTACGCCGGGGTTACGAGCAGTACTTC
CDR3: CASSLRRGYEQYF

D: TRBD2
J: TRBJ2-2
V: TRBV14
size: few
DNA: TGTGCCAGCAGCCAACGGAGACTAGCGGGAGGGATCGGGAACACCGGGGAGCTGTTTTTT
CDR3: CASSQRRLAGGIGNTGELFF

D: -
J: TRBJ2-1
V: TRBV21-1
size: few
DNA: TGTGCCAGCAGCAAAGTAAGGCAGGGGGAAGAGTCCTACAATGAGCAGTTCTTC
CDR3: CASSKVRQGEESYNEQFF

D: TRBD2
J: TRBJ2-5
V: TRBV11-2
size: -
DNA: TGTGCCAGCAGCTTAGACGGGACTAGCACAGAGACCCAGTACTTC
CDR3: CASSLDGTSTETQYF

D: -
J: TRBJ2-4
V: TRBV15
size: -
DNA: TGTGCCACCAGCAGCCACTATAAAAACATTCAGTACTTC
CDR3: CATSSHYKNIQYF

D: -
J: TRBJ2-7
V: TRBV7-9
size: few
DNA: TGTGCCAGCACAGACAGGTTGTACGAGCAGTACTTC
CDR3: CASTDRLYEQYF

D: -
J: TRBJ2-3
V: TRBV29-1
size: once
DNA: TGCAGCGTTGATAAGGGGAGAGGCACAGATACGCAGTATTTT
CDR3: CSVDKGRGTDTQYF

D: -
J: TRBJ1-4
V: TRBV15
size: -
DNA: TGTGCCACCAGCGGGGACGGGTTAACTAATGAAAAACTGTTTTTT
CDR3: CATSGDGLTNEKLFF

D: TRBD2
J: TRBJ2-3
V: TRBV6-2/TRBV6-3
size: -
DNA: TGTGCCAGCAGCCCTCCTAGACTAGCCACGGATACGCAGTATTTT
CDR3: CASSPPRLATDTQYF

D: TRBD2
J: TRBJ2-1
V: TRBV4-2
size: -
DNA: TGTGCCAGCAGCCAGCCCGGGGCTAGCGGGGGTAACAATGAGCAGTTCTTC
CDR3: CASSQPGASGGNNEQFF

D: TRBD2
J: TRBJ2-5
V: TRBV20-1
size: many
DNA: TGCAGTGCTAGTCCTAGCGGGGGGGCACGAGAGACCCAGTACTTC
CDR3: CSASPSGGARETQYF

D: TRBD1
J: TRBJ2-1
V: TRBV18
size: once
DNA: TGTGCCAGCTCATCCGACAGGGGGCGTGAGCAGTTCTTC
CDR3: CASSSDRGREQFF

D: TRBD1
J: TRBJ2-7
V: TRBV5-1
size: few
DNA: TGCGCCAGCAGAGGACAGGGAAGCTACGAGCAGTACTTC
CDR3: CASRGQGSYEQYF

D: -
J: TRBJ2-3
V: TRBV9
size: -
DNA: TGTGCCAGCAGCTCCACCCGGGAACAGTCCTCCTTACCCACAGATACGCAGTATTTT
CDR3: CASSSTREQSSLPTDTQYF

D: TRBD2
J: TRBJ2-3
V: TRBV4-1
size: -
DNA: TGCGCCAGCAGTCCCCAGCGGGGGGGCACAGATACGCAGTATTTT
CDR3: CASSPQRGGTDTQYF

D: -
J: TRBJ1-1
V: TRBV20-1
size: -
DNA: TGCAGTGCTAGAGGCGGGGTTCGAAGGCACACTGAAGCTTTCTTT
CDR3: CSARGGVRRHTEAFF

D: -
J: TRBJ2-1
V: TRBV7-8
size: many
DNA: TGTGCCAGCAGCTTAGCGGGTCTCGGACAGAGCTCCTACAATGAGCAGTTCTTC
CDR3: CASSLAGLGQSSYNEQFF

D: TRBD1
J: TRBJ1-2
V: TRBV12-3/TRBV12-4
size: few
DNA: TGTGCCAGCAGTTCCGGGACAGGTGGCTACACCTTC
CDR3: CASSSGTGGYTF

D: -
J: TRBJ1-6
V: TRBV6-2/TRBV6-3
size: -
DNA: TGTGCCAGCAGTTTTAACCGGGACCGCAAGGCTCTTTCACCCCTCCACTTT
CDR3: CASSFNRDRKALSPLHF

D: TRBD1
J: TRBJ2-5
V: TRBV24-1
size: -
DNA: TGTGCCACCAGTGATGTCGGGACAGGTCAAGAGACCCAGTACTTC
CDR3: CATSDVGTGQETQYF

D: TRBD1
J: TRBJ1-2
V: TRBV20-1
size: -
DNA: TGCAGTGCTTACCATGGGACAGGGGAGGCCTATGGCTACACCTTC
CDR3: CSAYHGTGEAYGYTF

D: TRBD2
J: TRBJ2-2
V: TRBV20-1
size: few
DNA: TGCAGTGCTGGGACTAGCGGGAACACCGGGGAGCTGTTTTTT
CDR3: CSAGTSGNTGELFF

D: -
J: TRBJ2-3
V: TRBV12-3/TRBV12-4
size: few
DNA: TGTGCCAGCACCCTAGGAACAAGCACGCAGTATTTT
CDR3: CASTLGTSTQYF

D: -
J: TRBJ2-7
V: TRBV4-2
size: few
DNA: TGTGCCAGCAGCCCAAGAGGGGAAACCTACGAGCAGTACTTC
CDR3: CASSPRGETYEQYF

D: -
J: TRBJ1-5
V: TRBV29-1
size: -
DNA: TGCAGCGTTGGTTGGGGGAATCAGCCCCAGCATTTT
CDR3: CSVGWGNQPQHF

D: -
J: TRBJ2-5
V: TRBV20-1
size: -
DNA: TGCAGTGCTAGTCGGGGCAGACTCCAAGAGACCCAGTACTTC
CDR3: CSASRGRLQETQYF

D: -
J: TRBJ2-5
V: TRBV29-1
size: few
DNA: TGCAGCGTTGACGAGGGGGGTCCGCTGAGACCCCGGTACTTC
CDR3: CSVDEGGPLRPRYF

D: -
J: TRBJ1-1
V: TRBV20-1
size: -
DNA: TGCAGTGCTTCTACTGCTCCGGGACAACTGAACACTGAAGCTTTCTTT
CDR3: CSASTAPGQLNTEAFF